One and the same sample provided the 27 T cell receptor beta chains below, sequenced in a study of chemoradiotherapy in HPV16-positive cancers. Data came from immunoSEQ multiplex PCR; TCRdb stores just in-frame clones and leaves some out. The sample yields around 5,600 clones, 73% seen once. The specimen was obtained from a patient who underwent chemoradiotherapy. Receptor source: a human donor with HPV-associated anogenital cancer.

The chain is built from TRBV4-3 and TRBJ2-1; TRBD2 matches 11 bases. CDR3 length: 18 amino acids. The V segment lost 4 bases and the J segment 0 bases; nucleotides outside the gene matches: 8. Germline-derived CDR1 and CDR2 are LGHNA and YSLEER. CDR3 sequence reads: CASSPSPGTSGSYNEQFF. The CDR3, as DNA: TGCGCCAGCAGCCCTTCACCCGGGACTAGCGGCTCCTACAATGAGCAGTTCTTC.

The CDR3 sequence is CASSPGEGRFGYTF. CDR3 DNA sequence: TGTGCCAGCAGCCCCGGAGAGGGTCGCTTTGGCTACACCTTC. This rearrangement joins TRBV7-8 to TRBJ1-2; D unclear. V lost 5 bases, J lost 7 bases, and 17 bases lay in between. The CDR3 consists of 14 residues. CDR1 is SGHVS, CDR2 FQNEAQ, per germline.

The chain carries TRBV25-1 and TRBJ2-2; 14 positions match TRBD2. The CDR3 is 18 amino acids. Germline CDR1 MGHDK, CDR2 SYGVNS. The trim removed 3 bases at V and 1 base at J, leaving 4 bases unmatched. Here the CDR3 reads CASSDSGTSGGNTGELFF. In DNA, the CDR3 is TGTGCCAGCAGTGATTCCGGGACTAGCGGGGGGAACACCGGGGAGCTGTTTTTT.

Written as DNA, the CDR3 is TGTGCCAGTAGTATAGTACAGGGGGTTAGCAATCAGCCCCAGCATTTT. Translation: CASSIVQGVSNQPQHF. The genes are TRBV19 and TRBJ1-5, with 8 positions matching TRBD1. V lost 1 base and J lost 0; bases outside the gene matches: 2. The CDR3 loop spans 16 amino acids. Germline V CDR1 and CDR2: LNHDA, SQIVND (reference sequence).

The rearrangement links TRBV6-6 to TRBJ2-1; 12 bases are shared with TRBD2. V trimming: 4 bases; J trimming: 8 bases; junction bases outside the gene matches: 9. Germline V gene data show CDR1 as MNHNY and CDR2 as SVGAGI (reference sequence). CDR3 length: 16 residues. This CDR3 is CASSFRTSGELDEQFF. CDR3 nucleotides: TGTGCCAGCAGTTTCCGGACTAGCGGGGAATTGGATGAGCAGTTCTTC.

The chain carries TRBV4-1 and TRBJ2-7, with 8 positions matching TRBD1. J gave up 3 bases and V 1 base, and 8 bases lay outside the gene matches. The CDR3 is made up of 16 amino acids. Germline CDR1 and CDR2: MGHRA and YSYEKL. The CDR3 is CASSQGVFRGRYEQYF. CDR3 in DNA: TGCGCCAGCAGCCAAGGAGTTTTCAGGGGGCGCTACGAGCAGTACTTC.

The CDR3 nucleotides are TGCGCCAGCAGCCAACTCACAGGGTTTGAGCAGTTCTTC. This gives the protein CASSQLTGFEQFF. The gene calls are TRBV4-1 and TRBJ2-1, with a possible D match to TRBD1 (6 bases). This CDR3 is built from 13 residues. V lost 2 bases, J lost 9 bases, and 11 bases lay in between. Looked up from germline, CDR1 is MGHRA and CDR2 is YSYEKL.

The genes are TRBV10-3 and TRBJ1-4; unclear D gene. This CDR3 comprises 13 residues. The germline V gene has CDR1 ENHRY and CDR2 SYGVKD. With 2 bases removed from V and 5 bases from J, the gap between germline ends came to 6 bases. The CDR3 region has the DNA TGTGCCATCAGTGAGCCACGGAATGAAAAACTGTTTTTT. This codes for CAISEPRNEKLFF.

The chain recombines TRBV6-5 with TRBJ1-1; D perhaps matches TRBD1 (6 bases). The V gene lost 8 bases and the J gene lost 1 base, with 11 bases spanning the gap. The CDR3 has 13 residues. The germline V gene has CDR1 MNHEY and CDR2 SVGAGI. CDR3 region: CASWLQGNTEAFF. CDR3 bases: TGTGCCAGCTGGTTACAGGGGAACACTGAAGCTTTCTTT.

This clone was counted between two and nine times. The DNA of the CDR3 is TGTGCCTGGAGGGCCTGGGACAAGCAAGAGACCCAGTACTTC. As protein: CAWRAWDKQETQYF. The J gene is TRBJ2-5, the V gene TRBV30; weak D call: TRBD1 (6 bases). Between the trimmed V and J ends, which lost 3 bases and 2 bases, there was a span of 13 bases. Germline assignment: CDR1 GTSNPN and CDR2 SVGIG (reference sequence). The CDR3 covers 14 residues.

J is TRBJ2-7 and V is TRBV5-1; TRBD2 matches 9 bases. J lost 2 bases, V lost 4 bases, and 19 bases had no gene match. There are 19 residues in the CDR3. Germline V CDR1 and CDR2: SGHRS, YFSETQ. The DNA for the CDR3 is TGCGCCAGCAGCCGTCGGGGGCAGGGAAGTAGCGGGGGAACCTACGAGCAGTACTTC. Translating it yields CASSRRGQGSSGGTYEQYF.

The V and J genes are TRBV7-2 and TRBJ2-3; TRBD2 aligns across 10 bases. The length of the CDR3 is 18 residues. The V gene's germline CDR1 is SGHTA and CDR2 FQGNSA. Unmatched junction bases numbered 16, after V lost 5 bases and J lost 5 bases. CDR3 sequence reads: CASSRTRHSGGLKDTQYF. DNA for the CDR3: TGTGCCAGCAGCCGGACACGGCATAGCGGGGGGCTTAAAGATACGCAGTATTTT.

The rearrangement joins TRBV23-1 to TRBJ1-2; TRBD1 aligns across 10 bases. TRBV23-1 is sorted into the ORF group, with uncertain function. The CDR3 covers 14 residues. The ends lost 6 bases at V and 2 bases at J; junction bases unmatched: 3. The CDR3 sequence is CASRKDRGNYGYTF. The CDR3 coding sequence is TGCGCCAGCAGGAAGGACAGGGGGAACTATGGCTACACCTTC.

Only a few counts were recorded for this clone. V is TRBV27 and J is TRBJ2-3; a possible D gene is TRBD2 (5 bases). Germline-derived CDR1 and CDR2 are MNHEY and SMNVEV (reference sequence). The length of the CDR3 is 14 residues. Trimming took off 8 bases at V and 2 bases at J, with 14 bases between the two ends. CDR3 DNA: TGTGCCAGCCAGCGCGGGCTCGACACAGATACGCAGTATTTT. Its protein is CASQRGLDTDTQYF.

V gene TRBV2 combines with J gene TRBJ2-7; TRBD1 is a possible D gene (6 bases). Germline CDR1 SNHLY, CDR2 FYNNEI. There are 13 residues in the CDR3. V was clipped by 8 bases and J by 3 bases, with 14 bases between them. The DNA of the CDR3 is TGTGCCAGCCGAGCAGGGGTAAACTACGAGCAGTACTTC. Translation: CASRAGVNYEQYF. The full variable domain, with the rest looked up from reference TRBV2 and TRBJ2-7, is EPEVTQTPSHQVTQMGQEVILRCVPISNHLYFYWYRQILGQKVEFLVSFYNNEISEKSEIFDDQFSVERPDGSNFTLKIRSTKLEDSAMYFCASRAGVNYEQYFGPGTRLTVT.

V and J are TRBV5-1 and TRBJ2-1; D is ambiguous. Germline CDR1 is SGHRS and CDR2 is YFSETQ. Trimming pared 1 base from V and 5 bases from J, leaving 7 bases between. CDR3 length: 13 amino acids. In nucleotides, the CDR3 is TGCGCCAGCAGCTTGAGCCTCAACAATGAGCAGTTCTTC. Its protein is CASSLSLNNEQFF.

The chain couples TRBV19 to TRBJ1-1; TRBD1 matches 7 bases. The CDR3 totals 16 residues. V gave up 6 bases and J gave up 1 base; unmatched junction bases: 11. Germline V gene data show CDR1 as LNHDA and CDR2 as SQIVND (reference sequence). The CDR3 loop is CASSPGDRDSNTEAFF. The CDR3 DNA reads TGTGCCAGTAGCCCAGGAGACAGGGATTCGAACACTGAAGCTTTCTTT.

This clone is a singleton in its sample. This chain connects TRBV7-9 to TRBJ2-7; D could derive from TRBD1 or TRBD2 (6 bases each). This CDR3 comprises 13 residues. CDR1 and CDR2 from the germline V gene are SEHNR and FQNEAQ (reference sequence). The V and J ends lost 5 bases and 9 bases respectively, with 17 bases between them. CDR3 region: CASSKGGLVGQYF. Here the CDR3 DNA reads TGTGCCAGCAGCAAGGGGGGCCTTGTGGGGCAGTACTTC.

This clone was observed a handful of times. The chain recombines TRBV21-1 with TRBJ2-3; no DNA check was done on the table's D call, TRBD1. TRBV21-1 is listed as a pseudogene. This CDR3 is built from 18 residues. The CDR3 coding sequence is TGTGCCAGCAGCAGGAGAAGAGGTGGGGCCCAAAACACAGATACGCAGTATTTT. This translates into CASSRRRGGAQNTDTQYF.

CDR3 nucleotide sequence: TGTGCCAGCAGCTTAGGGGTAACAGCCGGGGAGCTGTTTTTT. Translating gives CASSLGVTAGELFF. J is TRBJ2-2 and V is TRBV5-5; D might be TRBD1 (5 bases). Germline values: CDR1 SGHKS, CDR2 YYEKEE (reference sequence). Trimming stripped 2 bases from V and 6 bases from J, with 11 bases between. There are 14 residues in the CDR3.

CDR3 residues: CASSHNRGPQETQYF. The CDR3 DNA is TGTGCCAGCAGTCACAACCGGGGGCCACAAGAGACCCAGTACTTC. This chain connects TRBV7-8 to TRBJ2-5; either TRBD1 or TRBD2 may supply D (6 bases each). Between the trimmed V and J ends, which lost 6 bases and 2 bases, there was a span of 16 bases. The CDR3 has 15 residues. Germline V gene sequence: CDR1 SGHVS, CDR2 FQNEAQ.

This CDR3 is CASSVKGDTQYF. CDR3 DNA sequence: TGTGCCAGCAGTGTAAAGGGAGATACGCAGTATTTT. The chain recombines TRBV6-1 with TRBJ2-3; no firm D call. The CDR3 length is 12 residues. CDR1 is MNHNS and CDR2 is SASEGT in the germline V gene. Deletions cut 4 bases from V and 5 bases from J, with 7 bases between.

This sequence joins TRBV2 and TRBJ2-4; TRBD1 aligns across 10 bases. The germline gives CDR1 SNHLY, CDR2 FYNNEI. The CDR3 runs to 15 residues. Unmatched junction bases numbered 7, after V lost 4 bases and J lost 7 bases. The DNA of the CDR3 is TGTGCCAGCAGTGCCCGGGACAGGGGTTTGAACATTCAGTACTTC. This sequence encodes CASSARDRGLNIQYF.

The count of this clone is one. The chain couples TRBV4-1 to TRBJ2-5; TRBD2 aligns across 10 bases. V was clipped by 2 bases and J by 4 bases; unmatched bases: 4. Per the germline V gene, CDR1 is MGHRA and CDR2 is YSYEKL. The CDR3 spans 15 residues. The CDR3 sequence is CASSQLAGEGETQYF. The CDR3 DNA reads TGCGCCAGCAGCCAACTAGCGGGGGAAGGAGAGACCCAGTACTTC.

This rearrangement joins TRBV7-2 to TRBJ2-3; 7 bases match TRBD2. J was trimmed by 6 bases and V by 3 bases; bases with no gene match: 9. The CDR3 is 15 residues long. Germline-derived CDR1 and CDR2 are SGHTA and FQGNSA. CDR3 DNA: TGTGCCAGCAGCTTCCAGCGGGGTTACCCTGATACGCAGTATTTT. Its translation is CASSFQRGYPDTQYF. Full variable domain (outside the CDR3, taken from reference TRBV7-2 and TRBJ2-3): GAGVSQSPSNKVTEKGKDVELRCDPISGHTALYWYRQSLGQGLEFLIYFQGNSAPDKSGLPSDRFSAERTGGSVSTLTIQRTQQEDSAVYLCASSFQRGYPDTQYFGPGTRLTVL.

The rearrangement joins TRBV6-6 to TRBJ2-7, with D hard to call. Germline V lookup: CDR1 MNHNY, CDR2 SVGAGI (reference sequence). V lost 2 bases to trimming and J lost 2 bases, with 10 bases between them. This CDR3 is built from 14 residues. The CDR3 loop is CASSYRAAAYEQYF. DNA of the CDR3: TGTGCCAGCAGTTACAGGGCCGCCGCCTACGAGCAGTACTTC.

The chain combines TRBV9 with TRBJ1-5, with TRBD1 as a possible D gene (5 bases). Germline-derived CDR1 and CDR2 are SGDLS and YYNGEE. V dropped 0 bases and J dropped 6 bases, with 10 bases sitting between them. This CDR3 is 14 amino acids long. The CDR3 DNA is TGTGCCAGCAGCGTAGGTCAGGGTGGTCAGCCCCAGCATTTT. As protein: CASSVGQGGQPQHF.